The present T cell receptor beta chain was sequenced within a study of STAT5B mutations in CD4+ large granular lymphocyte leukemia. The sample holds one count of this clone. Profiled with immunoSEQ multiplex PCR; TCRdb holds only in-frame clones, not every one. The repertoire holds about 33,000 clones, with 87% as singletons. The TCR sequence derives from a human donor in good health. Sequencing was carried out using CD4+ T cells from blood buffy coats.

The CDR3 is CASSLGRVNYGYTF. CDR3 bases: TGTGCCAGCAGCTTAGGCAGGGTTAACTATGGCTACACCTTC. The V and J genes are TRBV7-2 and TRBJ1-2; possibly TRBD1 for D (5 bases). CDR1 and CDR2 (germline): SGHTA, FQGNSA. This CDR3 is 14 amino acids long. Trimming took 1 base from V and 1 from J, leaving 7 bases between them. Looking up the rest from reference TRBV7-2 and TRBJ1-2 gives the full variable domain: GAGVSQSPSNKVTEKGKDVELRCDPISGHTALYWYRQSLGQGLEFLIYFQGNSAPDKSGLPSDRFSAERTGGSVSTLTIQRTQQEDSAVYLCASSLGRVNYGYTFGSGTRLTVV.